The 27 T cell receptor beta chains given below trace back to one sample, sequenced in a study of T cells in Graves' hyperthyroidism and ophthalmopathy. Researchers amplified the TCR beta CDR3 regions from RNA transcripts. An initial round of RT-PCR targeting the TCR CDR3 relied on the HTBI primer set. TCRdb independently ran MiXCR on the multiplex PCR reads; one entry per CDR3 protein. The sample has 600,000 or so distinct CDR3 sequences, about half seen once; the top ten hold approximately 8.2%. Sequenced input: peripheral blood or thyroid tissue (not recorded which). These receptors came from a woman between 18 and 29 years old with Graves' hyperthyroidism.

For this clonotype: Mismatch with germline at one junction end may stem from a read error. The V gene is TRBV12-3 or TRBV12-4, the J gene TRBJ2-7; 8 positions match TRBD2. CDR3 length equals 14 residues. The CDR3 sequence: CASSFSSGSYERYF. The CDR3 coding sequence is TGTGCCAGCAGTTTCTCTAGCGGGTCCTACGAGCGGTACTTC.

A few counts support this clonotype. The V and J genes are TRBV2 and TRBJ1-2; D may be TRBD1 (5 bases). CDR3 length: 14 residues. CDR1 and CDR2 (germline): SNHLY, FYNNEI. V was shortened by 6 bases and J by 0 bases, with 11 bases between the two germline ends. The CDR3 nucleotides read TGTGCCAGCAGGGGACGGGGAGCTAACTATGGCTACACCTTC. It codes for CASRGRGANYGYTF.

This sequence joins TRBV15 and TRBJ1-3; D might be TRBD1 (5 bases). Germline CDR1 and CDR2: LNHNV and YYDKDF (reference sequence). The CDR3 length is 17 residues. The ends were cut back, 5 bases at V and 2 bases at J, with 19 bases in the middle. CDR3 sequence reads: CATSGHGRSGAGNTIYF. CDR3 DNA: TGTGCCACCAGCGGACACGGACGCTCTGGGGCTGGAAACACCATATATTTT.

The chain couples TRBV19 to TRBJ1-1, with a weak D call TRBD1 (5 bases). CDR1 is LNHDA and CDR2 is SQIVND in the germline V gene (reference sequence). V lost 5 bases, J lost 0 bases, and 16 bases lay in between. There are 16 residues in the CDR3. The CDR3 is CASSQSSGRMNTEAFF. The CDR3 DNA sequence: TGTGCCAGTAGTCAAAGCTCGGGACGGATGAACACTGAAGCTTTCTTT. Using reference TRBV19 and TRBJ1-1 for the parts outside the CDR3, the full variable domain is DGGITQSPKYLFRKEGQNVTLSCEQNLNHDAMYWYRQDPGQGLRLIYYSQIVNDFQKGDIAEGYSVSREKKESFPLTVTSAQKNPTAFYLCASSQSSGRMNTEAFFGQGTRLTVV.

This clonotype has just a few counts. J is TRBJ1-3 and V is TRBV7-8, with a weak D call TRBD1 (5 bases). The germline gives CDR1 SGHVS, CDR2 FQNEAQ. The length of the CDR3 is 14 residues. Between the trimmed V and J ends, which lost 8 bases and 2 bases, there was a span of 13 bases. The CDR3 loop is CASGLAGPGNTIYF. The CDR3 DNA follows: TGTGCCAGCGGATTGGCAGGGCCTGGAAACACCATATATTTT. The whole variable domain, remainder taken from reference TRBV7-8 and TRBJ1-3, is GAGVSQSPRYKVAKRGQDVALRCDPISGHVSLFWYQQALGQGPEFLTYFQNEAQLDKSGLPSDRFFAERPEGSVSTLKIQRTQQEDSAVYLCASGLAGPGNTIYFGEGSWLTVV.

This clonotype was recorded many times. V gene TRBV2 combines with J gene TRBJ1-2, with D uncertain. Germline V gene data show CDR1 as SNHLY and CDR2 as FYNNEI. Trimming removed 5 bases at V and 10 bases at J, with 5 bases between. This CDR3 has 9 residues. The CDR3 spells CASSLPYTF. CDR3 DNA sequence: TGTGCCAGCAGTTTACCCTACACCTTC. The full variable domain, completed using reference TRBV2 and TRBJ1-2, is EPEVTQTPSHQVTQMGQEVILRCVPISNHLYFYWYRQILGQKVEFLVSFYNNEISEKSEIFDDQFSVERPDGSNFTLKIRSTKLEDSAMYFCASSLPYTFGSGTRLTVV.

The gene calls are TRBV19 and TRBJ1-2; tentatively, D is TRBD1 (5 bases). V lost 3 bases and J lost 5, with 16 bases in between. CDR1 and CDR2 (germline): LNHDA, SQIVND (reference sequence). The CDR3 is made up of 15 amino acids. The CDR3: CASSIRDSDLYGYTF. The CDR3 coding sequence is TGTGCCAGTAGTATCCGGGACTCCGACCTGTATGGCTACACCTTC.

This chain links TRBV24-1 with TRBJ2-7; 7 positions agree with TRBD1. Germline V gene sequence: CDR1 KGHDR, CDR2 SFDVKD. After removal of 7 bases from V and 3 bases from J, the junction contained 5 bases not matched to a gene. This CDR3 has 13 residues. Here the CDR3 DNA reads TGTGCCACCAGCGGGACAGCGAGCTACGAGCAGTACTTC. Protein product: CATSGTASYEQYF.

The chain uses TRBV5-1 and TRBJ1-1, with D perhaps matching TRBD1 (6 bases). Trimming stripped 1 base from V and 0 bases from J, with 10 bases between. Germline values: CDR1 SGHRS, CDR2 YFSETQ. The CDR3 runs 15 residues. The DNA for the CDR3 is TGCGCCAGCAGCTTGCGCAGGGGAATGAACACTGAAGCTTTCTTT. Residues: CASSLRRGMNTEAFF.

V is TRBV4-1 and J is TRBJ2-7; no firm D call. V shed 3 bases and J shed 2 bases, with 11 bases lying between them. The germline gives CDR1 MGHRA, CDR2 YSYEKL. This CDR3 comprises 14 residues. The CDR3 coding sequence is TGCGCCAGCAGCCAGAGCCCTAGTCCCTACGAGCAGTACTTC. It yields the protein CASSQSPSPYEQYF.

Only a few counts were recorded for this clonotype. This may stem from a read error, because a much larger clone lies one nucleotide away. V usage is TRBV7-8 and J usage is TRBJ1-3, with D uncertain. This CDR3 is 13 amino acids long. Trimming cost V 1 base and J 1 base, with 2 bases left between them. Germline loops: CDR1 SGHVS, CDR2 FQNEAQ. The CDR3 nucleotides are TGTGCCAGCAGCTTAGAGTCTGGAAACACCATATATTTT. Translated: CASSLESGNTIYF.

At least ten counts were recorded for this clonotype. The chain links TRBV24-1 to TRBJ2-5, with TRBD1 as a possible D gene (5 bases). The germline gives CDR1 KGHDR, CDR2 SFDVKD. The CDR3 covers 16 residues. The germline V and J ends were trimmed by 3 bases and 4 bases, with 17 bases remaining between them. Here the CDR3 DNA reads TGTGCCACCAGTGATCAACAGCCAGGGCTTCTAGAGACCCAGTACTTC. As protein: CATSDQQPGLLETQYF.

This clonotype has more than one count but fewer than ten. The chain links TRBV19 to TRBJ2-7; D is unresolved. This CDR3 has 14 residues. The germline V and J ends were trimmed by 4 bases and 2 bases, with 12 bases remaining between them. Per the germline V gene, CDR1 is LNHDA and CDR2 is SQIVND (reference sequence). The CDR3 region is CASSKTGPTYEQYF. The CDR3 DNA is TGTGCCAGTAGTAAGACGGGCCCGACCTACGAGCAGTACTTC. Combining the CDR3 with reference TRBV19 and TRBJ2-7 gives the whole variable domain DGGITQSPKYLFRKEGQNVTLSCEQNLNHDAMYWYRQDPGQGLRLIYYSQIVNDFQKGDIAEGYSVSREKKESFPLTVTSAQKNPTAFYLCASSKTGPTYEQYFGPGTRLTVT.

The gene calls are TRBV7-2 and TRBJ2-2; D not certain. Trimming removed 3 bases from V and 4 bases from J, with 12 bases in between. CDR3 length: 15 amino acids. Germline V CDR1 and CDR2: SGHTA, FQGNSA. As DNA, the CDR3 is TGTGCCAGCAGCTTGGTTCCGGGCAGCACCGGGGAGCTGTTTTTT. This codes for CASSLVPGSTGELFF.

This clonotype was seen only a few times. In nucleotides, the CDR3 is TGCAGTGCTAGAGGCACAACGAACACTGAAGCTTTCTTT. Translating it yields CSARGTTNTEAFF. The chain joins TRBV20-1 to TRBJ1-1; D uncertain. CDR3 length: 13 residues. From germline, CDR1 is DFQATT and CDR2 SNEGSKA (reference sequence). The V end lost 1 base, the J end lost 1 base, and 7 bases lay between the germline ends.

This chain joins TRBV10-3 and TRBJ2-5; 9 nucleotides match TRBD2. V lost 0 bases, J lost 1 base, and 12 bases stayed unmatched. There are 19 residues in the CDR3. CDR1 is ENHRY and CDR2 is SYGVKD in the germline V gene. The chain's CDR3 is CAISESAGGSGRFQETQYF. The CDR3 coding sequence is TGTGCCATCAGTGAGTCCGCGGGGGGCAGCGGGAGGTTCCAAGAGACCCAGTACTTC.

This clonotype was counted many times. V and J are TRBV15 and TRBJ1-2, with a tentative D call TRBD1 (6 bases). The CDR3 spans 13 residues. Germline V gives CDR1 LNHNV, CDR2 YYDKDF (reference sequence). V gave up 3 bases and J gave up 4 bases, with 9 bases separating them. Here the CDR3 DNA reads TGTGCCACCAGCAGGCAACAGGGCTATGGCTACACCTTC. It encodes CATSRQQGYGYTF.

This clonotype was seen a handful of times. The chain has TRBV7-9 and TRBJ1-2; 7 bases fit TRBD1. The germline CDR1 and CDR2 sequences are SEHNR and FQNEAQ (reference sequence). Germline trimming cut 1 base from V and 7 bases from J; bases unmatched to any gene: 12. The CDR3 is 16 amino acids. CDR3 nucleotide sequence: TGTGCCAGCAGCTTAGTCGACGGAGAGGGGGCAGTTGGCTACACCTTC. Its protein is CASSLVDGEGAVGYTF.

Details on this clonotype: This may arise from a read error, as a much more abundant clone is one base away. CDR3 loop: CASIDGVYGYTF. The CDR3, as DNA: TGTGCCAGTATAGACGGGGTCTATGGCTACACCTTC. The chain recombines TRBV19 with TRBJ1-2; no reliable D call. Trimming stripped 7 bases from V and 4 bases from J, with 10 bases between. CDR3 length: 12 amino acids. Germline loops: CDR1 LNHDA, CDR2 SQIVND (reference sequence). Using reference TRBV19 and TRBJ1-2 for the parts outside the CDR3, the full variable domain is DGGITQSPKYLFRKEGQNVTLSCEQNLNHDAMYWYRQDPGQGLRLIYYSQIVNDFQKGDIAEGYSVSREKKESFPLTVTSAQKNPTAFYLCASIDGVYGYTFGSGTRLTVV.

The genes are TRBV7-2 and TRBJ1-4, with 8 nucleotides matching TRBD1. V shed 3 bases, J shed 1 base, and the junction held 7 bases outside the gene matches. Germline V gene data show CDR1 as SGHTA and CDR2 as FQGNSA. The CDR3 extends over 17 amino acids. As DNA, the CDR3 is TGTGCCAGCAGCTTGAACCGACAGGGGTTAACTAATGAAAAACTGTTTTTT. Its translation: CASSLNRQGLTNEKLFF.

As regards this clonotype: One end of the junction varies from germline; a read error may be responsible. CDR3 coding DNA: TGCGCCAGCCGAGCAGGTGCCACTAATGAAAAACTGTTTTTT. Translated: CASRAGATNEKLFF. The chain has TRBV9 and TRBJ1-4; D gene unclear. CDR3 length: 14 amino acids. CDR1 SGDLS and CDR2 YYNGEE come from the germline V gene.

A few counts support this clonotype. V gene TRBV5-1 combines with J gene TRBJ2-7, with unresolved D. The germline V gene encodes CDR1 SGHRS and CDR2 YFSETQ. This CDR3 region has 14 residues. Between the trimmed V and J ends, which lost 4 bases and 1 base, there was a span of 12 bases. CDR3 DNA sequence: TGCGCCAGCAGCCAAGATAGCCTATCCTACGAGCAGTACTTC. Translated: CASSQDSLSYEQYF. Using reference TRBV5-1 and TRBJ2-7 for the parts outside the CDR3, the full variable domain is KAGVTQTPRYLIKTRGQQVTLSCSPISGHRSVSWYQQTPGQGLQFLFEYFSETQRNKGNFPGRFSGRQFSNSRSEMNVSTLELGDSALYLCASSQDSLSYEQYFGPGTRLTVT.

V and J are TRBV2 and TRBJ1-5, with 8 bases identical to TRBD1. The CDR3 is made up of 15 amino acids. The V and J ends lost 8 bases and 6 bases, in that order; junction bases with no gene match: 12. From germline, CDR1 is SNHLY and CDR2 FYNNEI. The CDR3 protein is CASGRTGRVSQPQHF. The CDR3 nucleotides read TGTGCCAGCGGAAGGACAGGGAGGGTGAGTCAGCCCCAGCATTTT. The full variable domain, rest sourced from reference TRBV2 and TRBJ1-5, is EPEVTQTPSHQVTQMGQEVILRCVPISNHLYFYWYRQILGQKVEFLVSFYNNEISEKSEIFDDQFSVERPDGSNFTLKIRSTKLEDSAMYFCASGRTGRVSQPQHFGDGTRLSIL.

This clonotype showed up just a few times. The chain couples TRBV10-3 to TRBJ2-2, with 8 bases fitting TRBD2. V shed 8 bases, J shed 2 bases, and the junction held 13 bases outside the gene matches. The CDR3 spans 17 residues. The germline V gene encodes CDR1 ENHRY and CDR2 SYGVKD. The CDR3: CAIASSGSASNTGELFF. The CDR3 coding sequence is TGTGCCATCGCTTCCAGCGGGAGCGCTTCTAACACCGGGGAGCTGTTTTTT.

The V and J genes are TRBV20-1 and TRBJ1-5, with D perhaps matching TRBD1 (5 bases). The ends were cut back, 2 bases at V and 2 bases at J, with 10 bases in the middle. The CDR3 is made up of 14 amino acids. The germline gives CDR1 DFQATT, CDR2 SNEGSKA (reference sequence). CDR3 sequence: CSARLRVGNQPQHF. CDR3 nucleotide sequence: TGCAGTGCTAGACTCAGGGTCGGCAATCAGCCCCAGCATTTT.

V is TRBV20-1 and J is TRBJ2-7; D may be TRBD1 or TRBD2 (5 bases each). Per germline, CDR1 DFQATT and CDR2 SNEGSKA (reference sequence). Trimming stripped 0 bases from V and 6 bases from J, with 9 bases between. This CDR3 comprises 12 residues. The CDR3 nucleotides read TGCAGTGCTAGAGATCTGGGGGTCGAGCAGTACTTC. Residues: CSARDLGVEQYF.

V is TRBV24-1 and J is TRBJ1-5, with 8 bases fitting TRBD1. The CDR3 consists of 16 residues. CDR1 and CDR2 (germline): KGHDR, SFDVKD. Unmatched junction bases numbered 10, after V lost 4 bases and J lost 6 bases. Here the CDR3 DNA reads TGTGCCACCAGTGAACCAGGACAGGGTCGAGTTCAGCCCCAGCATTTT. It translates to CATSEPGQGRVQPQHF.